Below, 7 T cell receptor beta chains from the same sample are listed, as sequenced in a study of CD8 T cells in ankylosing spondylitis. TCRdb reanalysed the 5' RACE reads using MiXCR and keeps one entry per CDR3 protein. This table holds approximately 220,000 distinct CDR3 sequences, approximately 20% found once. General study findings and limits: Ankylosing spondylitis blood appeared to be characterized by a TCR beta motif of eight highly homologous variants.

These TCRs are of unknown antigen specificity. The sample comprised blood, either unsorted or a sorted T cell fraction (not recorded which). The source is a male donor with ankylosing spondylitis.

This chain joins TRBV10-3 and TRBJ2-7; D is unclear. Germline V gives CDR1 ENHRY, CDR2 SYGVKD. Trimming left V 2 bases short and J 0 bases short, with 14 bases between. The CDR3 has 16 residues. The CDR3 nucleotides are TGTGCCATCAGTGAGGCGACCGGACCGACCTCCTACGAGCAGTACTTC. It specifies CAISEATGPTSYEQYF.

The J gene is TRBJ2-2, the V gene TRBV6-1, with 12 nucleotides matching TRBD2. Trimming took 6 bases from V and 7 from J; bases not matched to a gene: 12. There are 17 residues in the CDR3. The germline V gene encodes CDR1 MNHNS and CDR2 SASEGT. The CDR3 spells CASRPGLAGLDGGELFF. As DNA, the CDR3 is TGTGCCAGCAGGCCCGGACTAGCGGGACTAGATGGCGGGGAGCTGTTTTTT.

This chain uses TRBV4-1 with TRBJ1-1; maybe TRBD1 (6 bases). In germline, CDR1 is MGHRA, CDR2 YSYEKL. This CDR3 spans 13 amino acids. Trimming left V 3 bases short and J 4 bases short, with 9 bases between. The CDR3 here is CASSHQGPTEAFF. CDR3 nucleotides: TGCGCCAGCAGCCACCAGGGGCCCACTGAAGCTTTCTTT.

The chain couples TRBV6-1 to TRBJ1-1, with D possibly matching TRBD1 (6 bases). CDR3 length: 15 amino acids. Germline V gene sequence: CDR1 MNHNS, CDR2 SASEGT. V lost 4 bases to trimming and J lost 2 bases, with 14 bases between them. CDR3: CASSGPDSSNTEAFF. Written as DNA, the CDR3 is TGTGCCAGCAGTGGCCCGGACAGTTCAAACACTGAAGCTTTCTTT.

The table lists this clonotype with a few counts. The V and J genes are TRBV15 and TRBJ1-5; TRBD1 matches 9 bases. CDR3 length equals 15 residues. The germline CDR1 and CDR2 sequences are LNHNV and YYDKDF (reference sequence). The trim removed 6 bases at V and 1 base at J, leaving 4 bases unmatched. The CDR3 reads CATSPDRGSNQPQHF. The CDR3 DNA reads TGTGCCACCAGTCCGGACAGGGGAAGCAATCAGCCCCAGCATTTT.

The chain couples TRBV4-2 to TRBJ2-3; 14 nucleotides align to TRBD2. Germline V gene lookup returns CDR1 LGHNA and CDR2 YNFKEQ. The CDR3 extends over 18 amino acids. V lost 1 base, J lost 4 bases, and 7 bases stayed unmatched. CDR3 bases: TGTGCCAGCAGCCAAGCCGGGACTAGCGGGGGCGTTGCAGATACGCAGTATTTT. It specifies CASSQAGTSGGVADTQYF.

The sample holds a few counts of this clonotype. The CDR3 sequence is CSARGFGQENTEAFF. CDR3 nucleotides: TGCAGTGCTAGAGGGTTCGGACAGGAAAACACTGAAGCTTTCTTT. The rearrangement joins TRBV20-1 to TRBJ1-1, with 7 bases lining up with TRBD1. This CDR3 is built from 15 residues. Germline values: CDR1 DFQATT, CDR2 SNEGSKA (reference sequence). V lost 1 base to trimming and J lost 2 bases; unmatched junction nucleotides: 7.